These 15 T cell receptor beta chains originate from one sample sequenced in a study of T-cell reconstitution after alpha-beta-depleted transplantation in children. Preparation of the TCRbeta library involved a method that used unique molecular identifiers. TCRdb reanalysed the PCR reads using MiXCR and keeps one entry per CDR3 protein. The table records 670,000 or so distinct CDR3 sequences, 13% of them present only once. Sequenced material: PBMCs, taken before TCRalphabeta/CD19-depleted stem cell transplant. The receptors here all came from a girl aged 2 to 10 with congenital amegakaryocytic thrombocytopenia, due to receive a stem cell transplant.

This clonotype was observed many times. This sequence joins TRBV3-1 and TRBJ1-2; D ambiguous. Germline CDR1 is LGHDT and CDR2 is YNNKEL (reference sequence). This CDR3 comprises 16 residues. Trimming removed 2 bases from V and 4 bases from J, with 17 bases in between. The CDR3 nucleotides read TGTGCCAGCAGCCAACAACCGACTTACGCACCCTATGGCTACACCTTC. Its protein product is CASSQQPTYAPYGYTF.

The sample holds a few counts of this clonotype. The V call is TRBV10-1, the J call TRBJ2-7, with 14 positions matching TRBD2. V lost 4 bases and J lost 7; bases outside the gene matches: 9. The germline V gene has CDR1 WNHNN and CDR2 SYGVQD (reference sequence). CDR3 length equals 16 residues. The DNA for the CDR3 is TGCGCCAGCAGTGCCACCGGGACTAGCGGGAGTAGTGAGCAGTACTTC. It translates to CASSATGTSGSSEQYF.

As to this clonotype: The CDR3 ends on some other residue instead of the conserved phenylalanine or tryptophan, so this is likely a read error. This chain joins TRBV20-1 and TRBJ2-7; 7 bases map to TRBD1. This CDR3 comprises 16 residues. V lost 4 bases, J lost 2 bases, and 14 bases stayed unmatched. Germline CDR1 and CDR2: DFQATT and SNEGSKA (reference sequence). In DNA form, the CDR3 reads TGCAGTGCTACGGACTCCTGGACAGGAAAACCCTACGAGCAGTACTTA. Its protein product is CSATDSWTGKPYEQYL.

This clonotype was picked up many times. The chain recombines TRBV20-1 with TRBJ1-2; 7 bases map to TRBD1. V dropped 3 bases and J dropped 9; count of bases not matched to a gene: 13. Per germline, CDR1 DFQATT and CDR2 SNEGSKA (reference sequence). The CDR3 contains 14 residues. The CDR3 coding sequence is TGCAGTGCTAGGGGACAGTTCGGGTTTGACCGCTACACCTTC. This sequence encodes CSARGQFGFDRYTF.

This clonotype was detected ten times or more. The chain employs TRBV7-3 and TRBJ1-3; TRBD1 matches at 8 bases. V was pared by 5 bases and J by 4 bases, with 10 bases of the junction left unmatched. CDR3 size: 16 residues. Germline assignment: CDR1 SGHTA and CDR2 FQGTGA. The CDR3 DNA is TGTGCCAGCAGCCCAATAGCCGGGACAGGAGGAAACACCATATATTTT. Residues: CASSPIAGTGGNTIYF.

In its sample, this clonotype was seen many times. This chain joins TRBV15 and TRBJ1-6, with D perhaps matching TRBD1 (6 bases). Germline-derived CDR1 and CDR2 are LNHNV and YYDKDF (reference sequence). V shed 3 bases and J shed 3 bases, with 12 bases lying between them. This CDR3 spans 16 amino acids. In DNA form, the CDR3 reads TGTGCCACCAGCAGGACAGGTGTCATCTATAATTCACCCCTCCACTTT. It encodes CATSRTGVIYNSPLHF.

The gene calls are TRBV7-6 and TRBJ2-1; D may be TRBD2 (6 bases). CDR3 length: 14 amino acids. Trimming pared 1 base from V and 9 bases from J, leaving 13 bases between. CDR1 SGHVS and CDR2 FNYEAQ come from the germline V gene. CDR3 protein: CASSLDGGTAEQFF. The CDR3 DNA reads TGTGCCAGCAGCTTAGATGGAGGGACTGCTGAGCAGTTCTTC.

This sequence joins TRBV29-1 and TRBJ2-2; 10 positions match TRBD1. With V trimmed by 2 bases and J by 6 bases, 3 bases remained unmatched. The CDR3 has 14 residues. CDR1 and CDR2 from the germline V gene are SQVTM and ANQGSEA. The CDR3 loop is CSVEPTGGPGELFF. The CDR3 DNA sequence: TGCAGCGTTGAACCGACAGGGGGCCCCGGGGAGCTGTTTTTT.

Concerning this clonotype: Lacking the conserved final phenylalanine or tryptophan, this CDR3 likely reflects a read error. This rearrangement joins TRBV27 to TRBJ2-7; D not certain. V was shortened by 4 bases and J by 6 bases, with 16 bases between the two germline ends. Germline V gene sequence: CDR1 MNHEY, CDR2 SMNVEV (reference sequence). The CDR3 spans 14 residues. The CDR3 loop is CASSSVADPLEQYL. In DNA form, the CDR3 reads TGTGCCAGCAGTTCGGTAGCCGATCCCCTCGAGCAGTACCTC.

This clonotype was found a few times. This rearrangement joins TRBV11-2 to TRBJ2-1; TRBD2 aligns across 9 bases. The CDR3 sequence is 13 residues long. Germline trimming cut 11 bases from V and 8 bases from J; bases unmatched to any gene: 10. CDR1 is SGHAT, CDR2 FQNNGV, per germline. Written as DNA, the CDR3 is TGTGCCGGCCCGGTAGCGGGAGACCATGAGCAGTTCTTC. Amino acids: CAGPVAGDHEQFF.

This chain uses TRBV7-6 with TRBJ2-7; 7 nucleotides align to TRBD1. The germline V gene has CDR1 SGHVS and CDR2 FNYEAQ. The CDR3 totals 15 residues. The V and J ends lost 4 bases and 3 bases, in that order; junction bases with no gene match: 9. The DNA for the CDR3 is TGTGCCAGCAGCTCACGCCGGGACAGAAACTACGAGCAGTACTTC. Translation gives CASSSRRDRNYEQYF.

A few counts support this clonotype. The V gene is TRBV4-1, the J gene TRBJ2-2; the match to TRBD2 covers 7 bases. Looked up from germline, CDR1 is MGHRA and CDR2 is YSYEKL. This CDR3 comprises 14 residues. The J segment lost 5 bases and the V segment lost 2 bases, leaving 2 bases of the junction unmatched. In nucleotides, the CDR3 is TGCGCCAGCAGCCAAACGGGGGGTACCGGGGAGCTGTTTTTT. It encodes CASSQTGGTGELFF.

The J gene is TRBJ2-1, the V gene TRBV29-1; 9 bases map to TRBD1. This CDR3 comprises 14 residues. V trimming: 6 bases; J trimming: 2 bases; junction bases outside the gene matches: 5. In germline, CDR1 is SQVTM, CDR2 ANQGSEA. This chain's CDR3 is CSVGDRVTYNEQFF. DNA of the CDR3: TGCAGCGTCGGGGACAGGGTCACCTACAATGAGCAGTTCTTC.

A few counts support this clonotype. This chain joins TRBV7-9 and TRBJ2-7, with 11 bases that match TRBD2. Germline trimming cut 5 bases from V and 5 bases from J; bases unmatched to any gene: 8. CDR3 size: 15 residues. Germline CDR1 reads SEHNR; CDR2 reads FQNEAQ (reference sequence). CDR3 nucleotides: TGTGCCAGCAGCCTATTAGCGGGAGGGCCTGACGAGCAGTACTTC. It encodes CASSLLAGGPDEQYF. The full variable domain, rest sourced from reference TRBV7-9 and TRBJ2-7, is DTGVSQNPRHKITKRGQNVTFRCDPISEHNRLYWYRQTLGQGPEFLTYFQNEAQLEKSRLLSDRFSAERPKGSFSTLEIQRTEQGDSAMYLCASSLLAGGPDEQYFGPGTRLTVT.

This clonotype showed up many times. The DNA for the CDR3 is TGTGCCAGCAGCTTAGATGCAGGGGGCTTAGCAAATGAGCAGTTCTTC. Residues: CASSLDAGGLANEQFF. The chain recombines TRBV7-9 with TRBJ2-1; the match to TRBD1 covers 8 bases. V was clipped by 1 base and J by 7 bases; unmatched bases: 9. Germline CDR1 and CDR2: SEHNR and FQNEAQ (reference sequence). This CDR3 has 16 amino acids.